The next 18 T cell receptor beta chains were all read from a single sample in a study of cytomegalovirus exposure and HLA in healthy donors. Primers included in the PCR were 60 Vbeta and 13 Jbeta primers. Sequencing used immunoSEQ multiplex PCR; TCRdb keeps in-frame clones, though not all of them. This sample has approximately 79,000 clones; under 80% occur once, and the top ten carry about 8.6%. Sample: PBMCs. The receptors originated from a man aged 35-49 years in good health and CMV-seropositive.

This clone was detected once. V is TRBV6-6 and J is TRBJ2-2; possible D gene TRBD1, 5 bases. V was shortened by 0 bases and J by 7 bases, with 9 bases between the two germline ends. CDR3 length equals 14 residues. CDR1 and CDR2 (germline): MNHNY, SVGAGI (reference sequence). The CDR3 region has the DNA TGTGCCAGCAGTTACTCGAAGACAGTCGGGGAGCTGTTTTTT. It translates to CASSYSKTVGELFF.

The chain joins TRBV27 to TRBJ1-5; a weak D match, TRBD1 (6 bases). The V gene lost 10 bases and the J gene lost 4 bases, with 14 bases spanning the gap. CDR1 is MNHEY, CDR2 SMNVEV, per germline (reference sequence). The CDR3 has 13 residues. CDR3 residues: CATGEGYNQPQHF. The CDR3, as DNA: TGTGCCACAGGGGAGGGTTATAATCAGCCCCAGCATTTT.

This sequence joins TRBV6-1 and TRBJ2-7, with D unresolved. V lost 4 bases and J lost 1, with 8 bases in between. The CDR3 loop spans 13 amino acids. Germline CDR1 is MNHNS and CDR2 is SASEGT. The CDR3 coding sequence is TGTGCCAGCAGTGTGTACGAGTCCTACGAGCAGTACTTC. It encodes CASSVYESYEQYF.

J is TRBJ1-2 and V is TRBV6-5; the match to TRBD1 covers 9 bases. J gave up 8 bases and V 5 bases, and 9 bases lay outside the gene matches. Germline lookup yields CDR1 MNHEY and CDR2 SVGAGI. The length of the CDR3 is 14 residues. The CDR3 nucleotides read TGTGCCAGCAGTACATCACAGGGGGCGCGAGGCTACACCTTC. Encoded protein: CASSTSQGARGYTF.

This chain's CDR3 is CASSGRASGQETQYF. DNA of the CDR3: TGTGCCAGCAGCGGGCGGGCGTCGGGGCAAGAGACCCAGTACTTC. V and J are TRBV5-4 and TRBJ2-5; TRBD2 is a possible D gene (5 bases). There are 15 residues in the CDR3. Germline CDR1 and CDR2: SGHNT and YYREEE (reference sequence). V lost 4 bases to trimming and J lost 2 bases, with 15 bases between them.

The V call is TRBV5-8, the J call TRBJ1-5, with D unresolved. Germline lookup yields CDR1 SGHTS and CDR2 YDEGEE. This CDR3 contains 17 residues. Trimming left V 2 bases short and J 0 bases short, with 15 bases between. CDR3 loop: CASSFSVSDYSNQPQHF. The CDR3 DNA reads TGTGCCAGCAGCTTCAGCGTATCCGACTATAGCAATCAGCCCCAGCATTTT.

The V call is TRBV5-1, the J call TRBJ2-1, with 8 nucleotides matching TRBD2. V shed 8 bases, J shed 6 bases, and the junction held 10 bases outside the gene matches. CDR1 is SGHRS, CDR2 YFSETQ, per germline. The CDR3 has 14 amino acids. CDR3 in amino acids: CASFSGAFSNEQFF. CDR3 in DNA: TGCGCCAGTTTTAGCGGGGCGTTTTCCAATGAGCAGTTCTTC.

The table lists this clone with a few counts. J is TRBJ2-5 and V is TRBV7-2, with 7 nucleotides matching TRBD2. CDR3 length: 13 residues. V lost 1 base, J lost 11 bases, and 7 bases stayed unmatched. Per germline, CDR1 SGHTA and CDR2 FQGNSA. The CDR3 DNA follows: TGTGCCAGCAGCTTAGAGCGACGGCGGGAGCAGTACTTC. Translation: CASSLERRREQYF.

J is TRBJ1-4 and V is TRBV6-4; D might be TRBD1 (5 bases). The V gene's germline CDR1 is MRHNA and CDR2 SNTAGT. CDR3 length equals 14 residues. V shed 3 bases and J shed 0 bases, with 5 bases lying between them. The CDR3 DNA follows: TGTGCCAGCAGTGAAGGGGCAACTAATGAAAAACTGTTTTTT. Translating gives CASSEGATNEKLFF.

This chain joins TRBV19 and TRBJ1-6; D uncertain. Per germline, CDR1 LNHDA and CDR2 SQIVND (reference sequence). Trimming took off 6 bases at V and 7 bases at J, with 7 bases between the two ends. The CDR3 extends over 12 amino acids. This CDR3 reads CASRGQNSPLHF. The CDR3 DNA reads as TGTGCCAGTAGGGGCCAAAATTCACCCCTCCACTTT.

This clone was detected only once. CDR3 in DNA: TGTGCCAGCTCACCCAAGGACGGGGGAAGCACCGGGGAGCTGTTTTTT. Translating gives CASSPKDGGSTGELFF. This chain uses TRBV18 with TRBJ2-2, with D possibly matching TRBD2 (6 bases). CDR1 and CDR2 (germline): KGHSH, LQKENI. The CDR3 loop spans 16 amino acids. Trimming pared 3 bases from V and 4 bases from J, leaving 15 bases between. The full variable domain, rest sourced from reference TRBV18 and TRBJ2-2, is NAGVMQNPRHLVRRRGQEARLRCSPMKGHSHVYWYRQLPEEGLKFMVYLQKENIIDESGMPKERFSAEFPKEGPSILRIQQVVRGDSAAYFCASSPKDGGSTGELFFGEGSRLTVL.

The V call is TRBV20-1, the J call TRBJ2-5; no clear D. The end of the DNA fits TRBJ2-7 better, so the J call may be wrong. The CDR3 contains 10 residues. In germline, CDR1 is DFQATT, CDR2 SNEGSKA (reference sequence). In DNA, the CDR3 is TGCAGTGTTTATTCCTACGAGCAGTACTTC. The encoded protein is CSVYSYEQYF.

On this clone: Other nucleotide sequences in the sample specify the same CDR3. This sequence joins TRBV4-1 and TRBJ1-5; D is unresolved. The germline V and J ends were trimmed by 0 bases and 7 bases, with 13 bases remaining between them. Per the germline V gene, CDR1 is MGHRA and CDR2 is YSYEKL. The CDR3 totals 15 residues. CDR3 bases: TGCGCCAGCAGCCAAGACCCCACAGTCAACCAGCCCCAGCATTTT. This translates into CASSQDPTVNQPQHF.

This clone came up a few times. The CDR3 nucleotides read TGTGCCAGTAGTAAGACTAGCGGCCACACCGGGGAGCTGTTTTTT. This translates into CASSKTSGHTGELFF. The chain employs TRBV19 and TRBJ2-2; 9 positions match TRBD2. J lost 3 bases, V lost 4 bases, and 3 bases had no gene match. This CDR3 comprises 15 residues. Germline CDR1 reads LNHDA; CDR2 reads SQIVND (reference sequence).

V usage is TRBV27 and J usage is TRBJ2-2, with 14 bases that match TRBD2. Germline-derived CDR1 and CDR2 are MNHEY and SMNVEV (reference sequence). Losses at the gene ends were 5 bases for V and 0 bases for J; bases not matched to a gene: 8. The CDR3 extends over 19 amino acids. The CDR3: CASSPLRLAGGPNTGELFF. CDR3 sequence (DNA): TGTGCCAGCAGTCCCCTGAGACTAGCGGGAGGGCCGAACACCGGGGAGCTGTTTTTT.

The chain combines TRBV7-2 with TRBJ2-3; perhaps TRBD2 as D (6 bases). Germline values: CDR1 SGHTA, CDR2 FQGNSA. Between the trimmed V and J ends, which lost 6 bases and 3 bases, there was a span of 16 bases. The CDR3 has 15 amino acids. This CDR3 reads CASRPLLAPTDTQYF. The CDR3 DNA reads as TGTGCCAGCAGGCCTCTCCTAGCGCCAACAGATACGCAGTATTTT.

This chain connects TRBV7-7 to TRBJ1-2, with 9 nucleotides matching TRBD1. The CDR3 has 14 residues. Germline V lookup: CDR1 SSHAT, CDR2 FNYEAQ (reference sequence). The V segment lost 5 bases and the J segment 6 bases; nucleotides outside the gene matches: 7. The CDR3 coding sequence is TGTGCCAGCAGCACCGGACAGGGGTGCAATGGCTACACCTTC. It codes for CASSTGQGCNGYTF.

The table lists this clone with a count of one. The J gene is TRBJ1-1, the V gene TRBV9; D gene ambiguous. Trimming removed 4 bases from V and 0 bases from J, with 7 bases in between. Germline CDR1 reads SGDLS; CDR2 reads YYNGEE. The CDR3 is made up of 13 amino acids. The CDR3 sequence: CASSPPVNTEAFF. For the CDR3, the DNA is TGTGCCAGCAGCCCTCCTGTGAACACTGAAGCTTTCTTT.